This entry concerns a single TCR beta chain. What it binds is not known. V trimming: 5 bases; J trimming: 6 bases; junction bases outside the gene matches: 8. The CDR3 extends over 13 amino acids. The germline CDR1 and CDR2 sequences are GTSNPN and SVGIG (reference sequence). This specimen comes from a study of blood T cells in healthy people across ages. Next came a second PCR, run for about 7 to 12 cycles, which used a sample-barcoded 5' primer along with a J-beta primer mix. TCRdb fed the 5' RACE reads into MiXCR, producing one record per CDR3 protein. This table has 1.5 million to 1.8 million distinct CDR3 sequences, about 45% appearing once. With each sample, at least 6 micrograms of total RNA were extracted. Study observations and caveats: PBMCs left unsorted prevented a conclusive naive versus antigen-experienced comparison.

The TCR sequence derives from a woman under 30 in good health. Sequences were obtained from blood. The chain recombines TRBV30 with TRBJ1-1; 8 bases are shared with TRBD1. The chain's CDR3 is CAWGLDRGSEAFF. The CDR3 nucleotides read TGTGCCTGGGGTCTTGACAGGGGTTCTGAAGCTTTCTTT.